Sequencing of this TCR beta chain was carried out in a study of identical twins. Comment on this clonotype: What it recognizes is unknown.

Study-wide findings and caveats: Cross-sectional statistics underpinned the conclusions; the same donors were not followed. Recombination models fit unrelated individuals' TCR alpha sharing but underestimated twins'. Invariant cells of the MAIT and iNKT types might have partly distorted the zero-insertion analyses.

From germline, CDR1 is SGHRS and CDR2 YFSETQ. The CDR3 has 17 amino acids. V shed 4 bases and J shed 4 bases, with 23 bases lying between them. The authors used template switching to add a universal primer site and gave cDNA unique molecular identifiers. In TCRdb, the 5' RACE reads were re-called with MiXCR into one record per CDR3 protein. The table includes 1.5 million to 2 million distinct CDR3 sequences, around a third detected once. The receptor's source is a newborn girl in good health. The genes are TRBV5-1 and TRBJ1-1; D is perhaps TRBD1 (5 bases). Sequencing used cord blood. CDR3 loop: CASSPPGPGDTGTEAFF. CDR3 nucleotides: TGCGCCAGCAGCCCGCCGGGACCCGGAGATACTGGCACTGAAGCTTTCTTT.